These 23 T cell receptor beta chains were sequenced from one sample in a study of cytomegalovirus exposure and HLA in healthy donors. The study ran its PCR with 60 Vbeta and 13 Jbeta primers. Clones were read by immunoSEQ multiplex PCR, and TCRdb kept only the in-frame ones, dropping some. Recorded for this sample: 65,000 to 80,000 clones. Sequenced input: PBMCs. The receptors were gathered from a female donor in good health and CMV-seropositive.

This chain links TRBV19 with TRBJ1-2; 7 nucleotides align to TRBD1. The V gene's germline CDR1 is LNHDA and CDR2 SQIVND (reference sequence). V shed 7 bases, J shed 0 bases, and the junction held 5 bases outside the gene matches. The CDR3 totals 14 residues. This CDR3 is CASKETGTNYGYTF. The CDR3 nucleotides read TGTGCCAGTAAAGAGACAGGGACTAACTATGGCTACACCTTC.

The gene calls are TRBV28 and TRBJ2-6; 9 bases are shared with TRBD2. CDR1 is MDHEN and CDR2 is SYDVKM in the germline V gene. V was pared by 3 bases and J by 3 bases, with 12 bases of the junction left unmatched. The CDR3 spans 19 residues. The CDR3 here is CASSFSASGTAGGANVLTF. CDR3 DNA sequence: TGTGCCAGCAGTTTTTCGGCTAGCGGGACGGCGGGTGGGGCCAACGTCCTGACTTTC.

The chain couples TRBV4-3 to TRBJ2-5, with 10 bases matching TRBD1. The CDR3 loop spans 14 amino acids. The ends lost 4 bases at V and 4 bases at J; junction bases unmatched: 3. Germline values: CDR1 LGHNA, CDR2 YSLEER. The CDR3 sequence is CASSRDRGGETQYF. CDR3 nucleotide sequence: TGCGCCAGCAGCCGGGACAGGGGTGGAGAGACCCAGTACTTC.

The chain joins TRBV29-1 to TRBJ1-1; D is unresolved. Germline CDR1 SQVTM, CDR2 ANQGSEA. This CDR3 has 11 amino acids. Trimming took 3 bases from V and 4 from J, leaving 6 bases between them. CDR3 sequence reads: CSVDGATEAFF. CDR3 sequence (DNA): TGCAGCGTTGATGGAGCCACTGAAGCTTTCTTT.

The chain joins TRBV28 to TRBJ2-1; 7 positions match TRBD2. CDR1 and CDR2 from the germline V gene are MDHEN and SYDVKM. V shed 2 bases, J shed 8 bases, and the junction held 9 bases outside the gene matches. The CDR3 runs 15 residues. This CDR3 is CASSLGTIRGDEQFF. Here the CDR3 DNA reads TGTGCCAGCAGTTTAGGGACTATCCGAGGGGATGAGCAGTTCTTC.

The chain combines TRBV4-3 with TRBJ1-3; weak D call: TRBD1 (5 bases). Trimming removed 4 bases from V and 2 bases from J, with 15 bases in between. The CDR3 sequence is 16 residues long. CDR1 and CDR2 from the germline V gene are LGHNA and YSLEER. The CDR3 protein is CASSLGLLSAGNTIYF. Written as DNA, the CDR3 is TGCGCCAGCAGCCTGGGACTCCTCAGCGCTGGAAACACCATATATTTT.

The V and J genes are TRBV6-6 and TRBJ1-2; no definite D call. Per the germline V gene, CDR1 is MNHNY and CDR2 is SVGAGI (reference sequence). Trimming pared 8 bases from V and 0 bases from J, leaving 10 bases between. The CDR3 has 13 amino acids. Written as DNA, the CDR3 is TGTGCCAGCGTAGGAACAGCTAACTATGGCTACACCTTC. This encodes CASVGTANYGYTF.

V usage is TRBV7-8 and J usage is TRBJ1-1; a weak D match, TRBD1 (5 bases). V lost 1 base and J lost 9, with 12 bases in between. CDR1 and CDR2 from the germline V gene are SGHVS and FQNEAQ. This CDR3 is 13 amino acids long. The CDR3 DNA is TGTGCCAGCAGCTTAGGGGCCCAGGGTAAAGCTTTCTTT. This encodes CASSLGAQGKAFF.

The V call is TRBV28, the J call TRBJ2-5; TRBD1 might be the D (6 bases). The CDR3 totals 14 residues. The V gene's germline CDR1 is MDHEN and CDR2 SYDVKM. V was shortened by 7 bases and J by 2 bases, with 14 bases between the two germline ends. CDR3 nucleotide sequence: TGTGCCAGCACGATAACAGGGCCTCAAGAGACCCAGTACTTC. This encodes CASTITGPQETQYF.

The rearrangement uses TRBV7-8 and TRBJ2-7, with 8 positions matching TRBD2. Unmatched junction bases numbered 12, after V lost 5 bases and J lost 0 bases. Looked up from germline, CDR1 is SGHVS and CDR2 is FQNEAQ. CDR3 length: 17 amino acids. CDR3 sequence: CASSLGTRADFSYEQYF. The DNA of the CDR3 is TGTGCCAGCAGCCTCGGGACTAGGGCTGATTTCTCCTACGAGCAGTACTTC.

This chain uses TRBV28 with TRBJ2-1; tentative D call: TRBD2 (6 bases). Germline CDR1 reads MDHEN; CDR2 reads SYDVKM. The CDR3 spans 15 residues. The V end lost 4 bases, the J end lost 0 bases, and 10 bases lay between the germline ends. This CDR3 reads CASSSAGSSYNEQFF. The CDR3 coding sequence is TGTGCCAGCAGTTCTGCGGGGAGCTCCTACAATGAGCAGTTCTTC.

The genes are TRBV4-1 and TRBJ2-3; 7 bases line up with TRBD2. The CDR3 has 16 residues. V trimming: 0 bases; J trimming: 2 bases; junction bases outside the gene matches: 5. Germline CDR1 MGHRA, CDR2 YSYEKL. The CDR3 nucleotides read TGCGCCAGCAGCCAAGATCGCGGGGGATACACAGATACGCAGTATTTT. Protein: CASSQDRGGYTDTQYF.

The V call is TRBV30, the J call TRBJ1-6; weak D call: TRBD1 (6 bases). In germline, CDR1 is GTSNPN, CDR2 SVGIG (reference sequence). The V end lost 4 bases, the J end lost 6 bases, and 10 bases lay between the germline ends. The CDR3 runs 13 residues. In nucleotides, the CDR3 is TGTGCCTGGACCGGGACACTTAATTCACCCCTCCACTTT. Translating gives CAWTGTLNSPLHF. Using reference TRBV30 and TRBJ1-6 for the parts outside the CDR3, the full variable domain is SQTIHQWPATLVQPVGSPLSLECTVEGTSNPNLYWYRQAAGRGLQLLFYSVGIGQISSEVPQNLSASRPQDRQFILSSKKLLLSDSGFYLCAWTGTLNSPLHFGNGTRLTVT.

The V gene is TRBV20-1, the J gene TRBJ2-3; no clear D gene. The CDR3 runs 11 residues. CDR1 DFQATT and CDR2 SNEGSKA come from the germline V gene (reference sequence). V was pared by 5 bases and J by 3 bases, with 6 bases between. CDR3 in DNA: TGCAGTGCTCCCCGGACAGATACGCAGTATTTT. Its protein product is CSAPRTDTQYF.

The chain uses TRBV19 and TRBJ1-2, with D tentatively TRBD1 (5 bases). This CDR3 has 16 amino acids. The germline V and J ends were trimmed by 6 bases and 4 bases, with 21 bases remaining between them. Germline V gives CDR1 LNHDA, CDR2 SQIVND (reference sequence). The CDR3 DNA follows: TGTGCCAGTAGCTCCTTCACCGGGACTTACCCCTATGGCTACACCTTC. Amino acids: CASSSFTGTYPYGYTF.

This chain joins TRBV14 and TRBJ2-2, with TRBD2 as a possible D gene (6 bases). V dropped 4 bases and J dropped 5 bases, with 11 bases sitting between them. The CDR3 contains 14 residues. Germline values: CDR1 SGHDN, CDR2 FVKESK. The DNA for the CDR3 is TGTGCCAGCAGCCCAAGACTAGGGACCGGGGAGCTGTTTTTT. Its protein product is CASSPRLGTGELFF.

The V gene is TRBV30, the J gene TRBJ1-6; unclear D gene. Germline V gives CDR1 GTSNPN, CDR2 SVGIG (reference sequence). CDR3 length: 13 amino acids. Trimming removed 2 bases from V and 10 bases from J, with 12 bases in between. The CDR3 region has the DNA TGTGCCTGGAGTTCACTGTTTAACTCACCCCTCCACTTT. This translates into CAWSSLFNSPLHF.

The V gene is TRBV2, the J gene TRBJ1-5; D is uncertain. V was trimmed by 5 bases and J by 4 bases, leaving 9 bases between them. CDR3 length equals 13 residues. Germline V gene lookup returns CDR1 SNHLY and CDR2 FYNNEI. CDR3 DNA sequence: TGTGCCAGCAGTAATCAGGCGAATCAGCCCCAGCATTTT. This codes for CASSNQANQPQHF.

The V gene is TRBV14, the J gene TRBJ1-1; D is undetermined. This CDR3 has 13 amino acids. The V end was cut by 2 bases, the J end by 1 base, with 5 bases between. Germline lookup yields CDR1 SGHDN and CDR2 FVKESK. CDR3 sequence: CASSQLQNTEAFF. The CDR3 region has the DNA TGTGCCAGCAGCCAATTACAGAACACTGAAGCTTTCTTT.

The CDR3 DNA reads TGCGCCAGCAGCTTGGGAGGCGGTGGTGAGACCCAGTACTTC. It specifies CASSLGGGGETQYF. The rearrangement links TRBV5-1 to TRBJ2-5; D gene uncertain. This CDR3 spans 14 amino acids. V lost 0 bases and J 5 bases, leaving 11 bases between the germline ends. Germline values: CDR1 SGHRS, CDR2 YFSETQ.

The chain carries TRBV27 and TRBJ2-2; D remains unclear. V was cut by 4 bases and J by 7 bases, with 16 bases left in between. CDR1 and CDR2 (germline): MNHEY, SMNVEV (reference sequence). There are 15 residues in the CDR3. The CDR3: CASSYLPPRIGELFF. The CDR3 DNA follows: TGTGCCAGCAGTTACCTCCCCCCGCGGATCGGGGAGCTGTTTTTT.

The chain recombines TRBV4-2 with TRBJ1-1; 8 positions match TRBD1. Germline CDR1 and CDR2: LGHNA and YNFKEQ. V lost 3 bases to trimming and J lost 7 bases; unmatched junction nucleotides: 4. The CDR3 runs to 13 residues. This CDR3 is CASSHNRGFEAFF. The CDR3 DNA reads as TGTGCCAGCAGCCATAACAGGGGGTTTGAAGCTTTCTTT.

This chain joins TRBV7-9 and TRBJ2-1, with D tentatively TRBD1 (6 bases). Germline V CDR1 and CDR2: SEHNR, FQNEAQ (reference sequence). Trimming shortened V by 6 bases and J by 9 bases, and 18 bases separated the two germline ends. The CDR3 length is 14 residues. This CDR3 is CASSPRGTRSEQFF. The DNA for the CDR3 is TGTGCCAGCAGTCCGAGGGGGACCCGGAGTGAGCAGTTCTTC. Full variable domain (outside the CDR3, taken from reference TRBV7-9 and TRBJ2-1): DTGVSQNPRHKITKRGQNVTFRCDPISEHNRLYWYRQTLGQGPEFLTYFQNEAQLEKSRLLSDRFSAERPKGSFSTLEIQRTEQGDSAMYLCASSPRGTRSEQFFGPGTRLTVL.